The present TCR beta chain was sequenced within a study of tumor and adjacent non-tumor tissue in lung cancer. Study observations and caveats: Tumor repertoires had a smaller top 100 clone share than normal lung.

The library came from three nested PCR rounds adapted from ARM-PCR protocols. In TCRdb, the multiplex PCR reads were re-called with MiXCR into one record per CDR3 protein. The repertoire consists of 220,000 or so distinct CDR3 sequences, with 71% occurring once and the leading ten covering about 25%. Regarding this clonotype: The antigen remains undetermined. A much more abundant neighbour one base away suggests this may be a read error.

The CDR3 has 14 residues. The template was RNA from unsorted bulk tissue. This sequence was found in a man in his 60s with non-small cell lung cancer. The chain employs TRBV12-3 or TRBV12-4 and TRBJ2-2; 7 bases align to TRBD2. Source material: lung tumor tissue. CDR3 nucleotide sequence: TGTGCCAGCACCCGGACTAGTAACACCGGGGAGCCGTTTTTT. Its translation: CASTRTSNTGEPFF.